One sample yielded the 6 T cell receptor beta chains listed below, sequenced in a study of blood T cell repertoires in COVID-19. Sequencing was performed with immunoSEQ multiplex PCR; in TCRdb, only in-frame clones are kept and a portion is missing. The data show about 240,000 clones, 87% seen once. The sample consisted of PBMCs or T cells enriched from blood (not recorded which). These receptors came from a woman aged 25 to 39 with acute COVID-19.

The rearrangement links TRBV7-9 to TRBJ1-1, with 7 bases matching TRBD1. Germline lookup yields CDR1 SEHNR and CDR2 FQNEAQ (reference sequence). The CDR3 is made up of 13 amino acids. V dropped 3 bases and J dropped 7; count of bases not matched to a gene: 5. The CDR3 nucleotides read TGTGCCAGCAGCTTCCCCGGGGACAGTGAAGCTTTCTTT. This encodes CASSFPGDSEAFF.

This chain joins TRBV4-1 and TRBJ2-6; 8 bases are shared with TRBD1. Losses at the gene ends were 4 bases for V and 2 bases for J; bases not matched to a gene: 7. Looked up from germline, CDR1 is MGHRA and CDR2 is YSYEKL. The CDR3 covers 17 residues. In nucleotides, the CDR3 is TGCGCCAGCAGCCGGGGGACAGGTTCAGCTGGGGCCAACGTCCTGACTTTC. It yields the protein CASSRGTGSAGANVLTF.

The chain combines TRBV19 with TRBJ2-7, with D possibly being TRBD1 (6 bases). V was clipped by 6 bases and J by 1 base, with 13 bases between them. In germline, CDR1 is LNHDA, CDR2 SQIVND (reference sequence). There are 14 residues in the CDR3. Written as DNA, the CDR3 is TGTGCCAGTAGAACCTCAGGGGCATCCTACGAGCAGTACTTC. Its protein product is CASRTSGASYEQYF.

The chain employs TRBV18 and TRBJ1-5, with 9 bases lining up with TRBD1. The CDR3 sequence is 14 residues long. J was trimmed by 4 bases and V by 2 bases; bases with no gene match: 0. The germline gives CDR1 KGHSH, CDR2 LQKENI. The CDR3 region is CASSPGTGNQPQHF. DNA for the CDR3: TGTGCCAGCTCACCAGGGACAGGGAATCAGCCCCAGCATTTT. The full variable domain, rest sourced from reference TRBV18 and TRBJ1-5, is NAGVMQNPRHLVRRRGQEARLRCSPMKGHSHVYWYRQLPEEGLKFMVYLQKENIIDESGMPKERFSAEFPKEGPSILRIQQVVRGDSAAYFCASSPGTGNQPQHFGDGTRLSIL.

Here the CDR3 DNA reads TGTGCCAGCAGCCGGGCCGGGACAGGGGGAAATACGCAGTATTTT. Translated, it gives CASSRAGTGGNTQYF. The chain employs TRBV7-2 and TRBJ2-3; 11 nucleotides align to TRBD1. Germline CDR1 and CDR2: SGHTA and FQGNSA. This CDR3 contains 15 residues. V dropped 5 bases and J dropped 7; count of bases not matched to a gene: 8.

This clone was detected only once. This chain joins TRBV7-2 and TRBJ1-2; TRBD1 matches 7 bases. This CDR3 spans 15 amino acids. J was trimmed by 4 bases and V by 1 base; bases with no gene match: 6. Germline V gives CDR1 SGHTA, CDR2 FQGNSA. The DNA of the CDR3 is TGTGCCAGCAGCTTAGAGCGGACAGGCGTCTATGGCTACACCTTC. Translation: CASSLERTGVYGYTF.